One and the same sample provided the 15 T cell receptor beta chains below, sequenced in a study of OX40 agonist ivuxolimab in advanced cancers. TCRdb keeps only in-frame clones here, not all; method: immunoSEQ multiplex PCR. This table holds tens of thousands of clones, about 91% found once. Source: CD4+ or CD8+ T cells sorted from blood, taken in a trial of the OX40 agonist ivuxolimab. These receptors were taken from an adult with an advanced solid tumor such as melanoma, head and neck, liver or kidney cancer.

The V gene is TRBV6-5, the J gene TRBJ2-2; D possibly corresponds to TRBD2 (6 bases). Germline V gene lookup returns CDR1 MNHEY and CDR2 SVGAGI. The CDR3 consists of 14 residues. Trimming shortened V by 6 bases and J by 4 bases, and 12 bases separated the two germline ends. The CDR3 region has the DNA TGTGCCAGCAGCCGGGGGTTGGGCACCGGGGAGCTGTTTTTT. It yields the protein CASSRGLGTGELFF.

The V gene is TRBV27, the J gene TRBJ2-1, with D uncertain. The CDR3 contains 14 residues. Trimming shortened V by 3 bases and J by 3 bases, and 9 bases separated the two germline ends. Germline values: CDR1 MNHEY, CDR2 SMNVEV (reference sequence). CDR3 loop: CASSFLQSYNEQFF. The DNA for the CDR3 is TGTGCCAGCAGTTTTTTACAGAGCTACAATGAGCAGTTCTTC.

This clone appeared once. J is TRBJ2-3 and V is TRBV28; 8 bases fit TRBD1. This CDR3 is built from 15 residues. Germline V gene data show CDR1 as MDHEN and CDR2 as SYDVKM. After removal of 6 bases from V and 3 bases from J, the junction contained 8 bases not matched to a gene. In DNA, the CDR3 is TGTGCCAGCAGCCGCGGACAGGGTTGGACAGATACGCAGTATTTT. Its protein is CASSRGQGWTDTQYF.

V gene TRBV27 combines with J gene TRBJ1-2; D is ambiguous. Between the trimmed V and J ends, which lost 5 bases and 4 bases, there was a span of 8 bases. Per germline, CDR1 MNHEY and CDR2 SMNVEV (reference sequence). This CDR3 has 12 residues. This CDR3 is CASSTVSYGYTF. DNA of the CDR3: TGTGCCAGCAGTACGGTAAGCTATGGCTACACCTTC.

The chain has TRBV5-1 and TRBJ1-4; the match to TRBD1 covers 7 bases. Germline V gives CDR1 SGHRS, CDR2 YFSETQ. After removal of 4 bases from V and 0 bases from J, the junction contained 6 bases not matched to a gene. This CDR3 is 16 amino acids long. CDR3 region: CASSQTGSSTNEKLFF. In DNA form, the CDR3 reads TGCGCCAGCAGCCAGACAGGGTCCTCAACTAATGAAAAACTGTTTTTT.

The CDR3 here is CASTPYGGGGYGYTF. The CDR3 DNA follows: TGTGCCAGCACCCCGTATGGGGGGGGCGGGTATGGCTACACCTTC. The V and J genes are TRBV6-4 and TRBJ1-2; the D gene is possibly TRBD1 (6 bases). Germline V gene data show CDR1 as MRHNA and CDR2 as SNTAGT. The CDR3 is made up of 15 amino acids. V was clipped by 7 bases and J by 5 bases, with 20 bases between them.

The V and J genes are TRBV5-1 and TRBJ1-4; 11 bases line up with TRBD1. This CDR3 is built from 17 residues. Unmatched junction bases numbered 8, after V lost 3 bases and J lost 4 bases. The V gene's germline CDR1 is SGHRS and CDR2 YFSETQ. Here the CDR3 DNA reads TGCGCCAGCAGCTCGGGACAGGGGGTTGTTAGTAATGAAAAACTGTTTTTT. Encoded protein: CASSSGQGVVSNEKLFF.

The sample holds one count of this clone. This chain connects TRBV6-1 to TRBJ2-7; unclear D gene. This CDR3 has 15 amino acids. Trimming shortened V by 8 bases and J by 3 bases, and 20 bases separated the two germline ends. Germline loops: CDR1 MNHNS, CDR2 SASEGT. The CDR3 spells CASVDQRRAFYEQYF. In DNA, the CDR3 is TGTGCCAGCGTGGACCAACGTCGGGCCTTCTACGAGCAGTACTTC.

This clone was picked up one time. The genes are TRBV27 and TRBJ2-6, with D maybe TRBD2 (6 bases). The CDR3 is 17 amino acids. The germline V and J ends were trimmed by 2 bases and 4 bases, with 15 bases remaining between them. Germline V gene lookup returns CDR1 MNHEY and CDR2 SMNVEV (reference sequence). The CDR3 DNA reads TGTGCCAGCAGTTTAGAAGCGGGCGGCGCGGGGGCCAACGTCCTGACTTTC. Encoded protein: CASSLEAGGAGANVLTF.

This chain connects TRBV4-2 to TRBJ2-1; possibly TRBD1 for D (5 bases). CDR1 is LGHNA and CDR2 is YNFKEQ in the germline V gene. This CDR3 region has 16 residues. Trimming removed 4 bases from V and 4 bases from J, with 17 bases in between. For the CDR3, the DNA is TGTGCCAGCAGCCGCATAGGGGTTTACTCATACAATGAGCAGTTCTTC. Translation: CASSRIGVYSYNEQFF.

V gene TRBV2 combines with J gene TRBJ1-5, with D perhaps matching TRBD1 (6 bases). Trimming cost V 4 bases and J 3 bases, with 13 bases left between them. The CDR3 totals 15 residues. Germline values: CDR1 SNHLY, CDR2 FYNNEI. In nucleotides, the CDR3 is TGTGCCAGCAGTGTTTCGGGACAAACCAATCAGCCCCAGCATTTT. Amino acid sequence: CASSVSGQTNQPQHF.

The CDR3 here is CASSPREGSGLRTDTQYF. The DNA of the CDR3 is TGTGCCAGCAGCCCCAGGGAGGGTAGCGGTCTGCGCACAGATACGCAGTATTTT. This chain uses TRBV7-8 with TRBJ2-3; 7 bases match TRBD2. Trimming at V came to 5 bases and at J to 1 base, leaving 15 bases not matched to a gene. Germline CDR1 reads SGHVS; CDR2 reads FQNEAQ. This CDR3 comprises 18 residues.

Of note for this clone: Other DNA sequences in this sample translate to the same CDR3. This chain joins TRBV9 and TRBJ2-7; no firm D call. The CDR3 extends over 14 amino acids. V was clipped by 0 bases and J by 1 base, with 8 bases between them. Germline V gene sequence: CDR1 SGDLS, CDR2 YYNGEE. The CDR3 protein is CASSVGGRSYEQYF. The CDR3 bases are TGTGCCAGCAGCGTAGGTGGCAGGTCCTACGAGCAGTACTTC.

V gene TRBV10-2 combines with J gene TRBJ1-2; no definite D call. Germline assignment: CDR1 WSHSY and CDR2 SAAADI. The CDR3 length is 13 residues. Between the trimmed V and J ends, which lost 0 bases and 6 bases, there was a span of 8 bases. CDR3 loop: CASSESGEDGYTF. The DNA for the CDR3 is TGCGCCAGCAGTGAGTCTGGGGAGGATGGCTACACCTTC.

V and J are TRBV5-1 and TRBJ2-7; 7 bases are a match to TRBD1. The CDR3 sequence is 13 residues long. V dropped 4 bases and J dropped 3; count of bases not matched to a gene: 4. Per germline, CDR1 SGHRS and CDR2 YFSETQ. The CDR3 bases are TGCGCCAGCAGCCGGGACAGCCACTACGAGCAGTACTTC. It translates to CASSRDSHYEQYF.